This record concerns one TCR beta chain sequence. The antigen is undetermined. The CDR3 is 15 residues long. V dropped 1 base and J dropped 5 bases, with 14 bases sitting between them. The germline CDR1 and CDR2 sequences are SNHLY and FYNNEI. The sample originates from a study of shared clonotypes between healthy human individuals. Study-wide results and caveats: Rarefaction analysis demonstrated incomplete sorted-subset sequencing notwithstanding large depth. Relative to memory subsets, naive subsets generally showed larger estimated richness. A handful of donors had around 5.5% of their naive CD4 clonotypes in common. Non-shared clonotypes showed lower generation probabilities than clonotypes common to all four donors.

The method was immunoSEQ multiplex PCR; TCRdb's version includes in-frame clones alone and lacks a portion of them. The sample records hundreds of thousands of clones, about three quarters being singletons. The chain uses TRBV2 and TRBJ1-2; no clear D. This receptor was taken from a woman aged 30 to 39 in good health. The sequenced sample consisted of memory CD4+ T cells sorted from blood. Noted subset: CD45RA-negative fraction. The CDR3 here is CASSEDKGIGYGYTF. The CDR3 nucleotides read TGTGCCAGCAGTGAAGATAAAGGGATCGGATATGGCTACACCTTC.